What follows are 16 T cell receptor beta chains derived from one specimen sequenced in a study of T cell responses to AZD1222 COVID-19 vaccine. Sequencing used immunoSEQ multiplex PCR; TCRdb keeps in-frame clones, though not all of them. The table has tens of thousands of clones, 85% seen once; the top ten hold roughly 5%. The input for sequencing was peripheral blood, taken 28 days after the second AZD1222 dose. All receptors come from an adult who received the AZD1222 COVID-19 vaccine.

The chain is built from TRBV5-4 and TRBJ1-4; no clear D. Germline values: CDR1 SGHNT, CDR2 YYREEE (reference sequence). The CDR3 spans 14 residues. The ends were cut back, 9 bases at V and 2 bases at J, with 14 bases in the middle. Written as DNA, the CDR3 is TGTGCCACCCGATCGGGAAGCACTAATGAAAAACTGTTTTTT. It specifies CATRSGSTNEKLFF.

The genes are TRBV4-2 and TRBJ2-1; TRBD2 matches 10 bases. Trimming removed 3 bases from V and 5 bases from J; junction bases left unmatched: 4. This CDR3 is 15 amino acids long. The germline V gene encodes CDR1 LGHNA and CDR2 YNFKEQ. CDR3 sequence (DNA): TGTGCCAGCAGCCAGATAGCGGGAGGTCACAATGAGCAGTTCTTC. This translates into CASSQIAGGHNEQFF.

The chain combines TRBV7-9 with TRBJ1-4; D unclear. The CDR3 covers 11 residues. The V gene lost 7 bases and the J gene lost 4 bases, with 4 bases spanning the gap. Germline V gene lookup returns CDR1 SEHNR and CDR2 FQNEAQ (reference sequence). CDR3 nucleotides: TGTGCCAGCACCAATAATGAAAAACTGTTTTTT. It translates to CASTNNEKLFF.

The chain employs TRBV25-1 and TRBJ2-1; 7 bases map to TRBD2. V lost 7 bases to trimming and J lost 4 bases; unmatched junction nucleotides: 13. The CDR3 length is 16 residues. Germline CDR1 reads MGHDK; CDR2 reads SYGVNS. The CDR3 region has the DNA TGTGCCAGCACCGGAAGTCAAGGGGAGGGATACAATGAGCAGTTCTTC. It specifies CASTGSQGEGYNEQFF.

The chain uses TRBV5-1 and TRBJ2-2, with 7 bases identical to TRBD2. J gave up 4 bases and V 4 bases, and 10 bases lay outside the gene matches. The CDR3 contains 16 residues. Per germline, CDR1 SGHRS and CDR2 YFSETQ. CDR3 region: CASSPSGGGTTGELFF. The CDR3 bases are TGCGCCAGCAGCCCGTCGGGGGGAGGTACCACCGGGGAGCTGTTTTTT.

The genes are TRBV3-1 (or the pseudogene TRBV3-2) and TRBJ1-2; D unresolved. V was trimmed by 2 bases and J by 4 bases, leaving 11 bases between them. This CDR3 contains 14 residues. Per the germline V gene, CDR1 is LGHDT and CDR2 is YNNKEL (reference sequence). The CDR3 DNA follows: TGTGCCAGCAGCCAAACCTTGGGGTCCTATGGCTACACCTTC. Protein sequence: CASSQTLGSYGYTF.

This clone occurred once. The rearrangement uses TRBV14 and TRBJ2-7, with 9 bases lining up with TRBD2. CDR1 and CDR2 from the germline V gene are SGHDN and FVKESK. V dropped 4 bases and J dropped 4; count of bases not matched to a gene: 8. This CDR3 is 15 amino acids long. The CDR3 sequence is CASSPPGLAAYEQYF. The DNA of the CDR3 is TGTGCCAGCAGCCCCCCGGGACTAGCTGCGTACGAGCAGTACTTC.

The chain couples TRBV20-1 to TRBJ1-4; no definite D call. The germline gives CDR1 DFQATT, CDR2 SNEGSKA (reference sequence). The V end lost 3 bases, the J end lost 7 bases, and 18 bases lay between the germline ends. The CDR3 length is 15 residues. The CDR3 protein is CSASPYSFRSEKLFF. Here the CDR3 DNA reads TGCAGTGCTAGTCCTTACTCCTTCCGGAGTGAAAAACTGTTTTTT.

The table lists this clone with a few counts. Other DNA sequences within the sample encode an identical CDR3. This chain joins TRBV28 and TRBJ1-5, with 8 bases fitting TRBD1. V shed 2 bases, J shed 2 bases, and the junction held 2 bases outside the gene matches. The CDR3 is 15 residues long. Per germline, CDR1 MDHEN and CDR2 SYDVKM. The CDR3 is CASSLGQGGNQPQHF. The CDR3 DNA is TGTGCCAGCAGTTTAGGACAGGGAGGCAATCAGCCCCAGCATTTT.

This clone came up a few times. The rearrangement joins TRBV11-3 to TRBJ2-3; TRBD1 aligns across 9 bases. With 5 bases clipped from V and 4 bases from J, the junction kept 7 bases outside the gene matches. Germline CDR1 SGHNT, CDR2 YENEEA. The CDR3 covers 15 residues. CDR3 in DNA: TGTGCCAGCAGCGAGGACAGGGGAATGTCAGATACGCAGTATTTT. The encoded protein is CASSEDRGMSDTQYF.

The chain links TRBV19 to TRBJ2-2, with TRBD2 matching over 10 bases. The V and J ends lost 0 bases and 4 bases, in that order; junction bases with no gene match: 5. CDR1 and CDR2 from the germline V gene are LNHDA and SQIVND (reference sequence). The CDR3 covers 17 residues. CDR3 amino acids: CASSIERLAGVTGELFF. As DNA, the CDR3 is TGTGCCAGTAGTATAGAAAGGCTAGCGGGAGTCACCGGGGAGCTGTTTTTT.

The chain recombines TRBV6-5 with TRBJ1-6; D ambiguous. Trimming removed 0 bases from V and 11 bases from J, with 17 bases in between. The germline V gene encodes CDR1 MNHEY and CDR2 SVGAGI. The CDR3 spans 16 residues. CDR3: CASSYSNRPQGPPLHF. As DNA, the CDR3 is TGTGCCAGCAGTTACTCCAATCGCCCCCAAGGTCCACCCCTCCACTTT.

This clone was counted once. The chain has TRBV27 and TRBJ2-7; D remains ambiguous. This CDR3 spans 12 amino acids. The V end lost 5 bases, the J end lost 5 bases, and 10 bases lay between the germline ends. In germline, CDR1 is MNHEY, CDR2 SMNVEV (reference sequence). This chain's CDR3 is CASSGNPNEQYF. CDR3 nucleotide sequence: TGTGCCAGCAGTGGGAATCCTAACGAGCAGTACTTC.

The chain joins TRBV19 to TRBJ2-3; 9 bases are a match to TRBD2. After removal of 5 bases from V and 2 bases from J, the junction contained 8 bases not matched to a gene. CDR1 is LNHDA and CDR2 is SQIVND in the germline V gene (reference sequence). The CDR3 is 16 amino acids. CDR3 sequence: CASSPGLATYTDTQYF. The CDR3 region has the DNA TGTGCCAGTAGTCCGGGACTAGCAACCTACACAGATACGCAGTATTTT.

The chain is built from TRBV5-8 and TRBJ1-2; 8 bases fit TRBD1. CDR1 is SGHTS, CDR2 YDEGEE, per germline. V lost 7 bases, J lost 4 bases, and 12 bases stayed unmatched. The CDR3 extends over 15 amino acids. This chain's CDR3 is CASRLDRAFTYGYTF. CDR3 DNA sequence: TGTGCCAGCCGACTGGACAGGGCCTTTACCTATGGCTACACCTTC.

The chain is built from TRBV10-3 and TRBJ1-2; weak D call: TRBD1 (6 bases). Germline CDR1 is ENHRY and CDR2 is SYGVKD. Trimming pared 5 bases from V and 5 bases from J, leaving 12 bases between. The CDR3 contains 13 residues. In DNA form, the CDR3 reads TGTGCCATCAGTACCCGGACAGCTTATGGCTACACCTTC. Protein: CAISTRTAYGYTF.